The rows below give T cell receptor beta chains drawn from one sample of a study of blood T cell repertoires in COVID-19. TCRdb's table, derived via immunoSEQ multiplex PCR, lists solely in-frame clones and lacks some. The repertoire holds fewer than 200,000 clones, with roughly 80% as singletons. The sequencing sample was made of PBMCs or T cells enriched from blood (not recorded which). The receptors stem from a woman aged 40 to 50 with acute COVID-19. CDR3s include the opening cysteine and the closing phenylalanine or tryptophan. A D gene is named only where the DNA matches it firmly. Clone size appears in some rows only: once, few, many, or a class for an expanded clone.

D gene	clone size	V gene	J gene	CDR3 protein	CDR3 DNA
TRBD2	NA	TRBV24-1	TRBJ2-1	CATSDLIGSGGVNEQFF	TGTGCCACCAGTGATTTGATTGGAAGCGGGGGAGTTAATGAGCAGTTCTTC
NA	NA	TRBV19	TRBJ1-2	CASSTRGGVGDGYTF	TGTGCCAGTAGTACCCGAGGCGGGGTGGGGGATGGCTACACCTTC
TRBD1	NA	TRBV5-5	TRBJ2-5	CASSLPPSRGRAETQYF	TGTGCCAGCAGCCTACCGCCCTCCAGGGGGCGCGCTGAGACCCAGTACTTC
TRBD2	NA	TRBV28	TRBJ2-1	CASSFSLAGDSYNEQFF	TGTGCCAGCAGTTTTAGTCTAGCGGGAGATTCCTACAATGAGCAGTTCTTC
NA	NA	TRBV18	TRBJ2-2	CASSPYSGTKNTGELFF	TGTGCCAGCTCACCGTATTCCGGGACAAAGAACACCGGGGAGCTGTTTTTT
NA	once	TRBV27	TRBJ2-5	CASIRARIRHQETQYF	TGTGCCAGCATCCGTGCCAGGATTAGGCACCAAGAGACCCAGTACTTC
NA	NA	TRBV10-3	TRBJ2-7	CATGDGVSYEQYF	TGTGCCACGGGGGACGGGGTGTCCTACGAGCAGTACTTC
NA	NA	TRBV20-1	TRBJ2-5	CSAGRETQYF	TGCAGTGCTGGCAGGGAGACCCAGTACTTC
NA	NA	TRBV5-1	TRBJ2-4	CASSLGAGLSKNIQYF	TGCGCCAGCAGCTTGGGTGCAGGTCTCTCCAAAAACATTCAGTACTTC
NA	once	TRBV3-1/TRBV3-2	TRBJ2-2	CASRQLAGRTGELFF	TGTGCCAGCAGACAACTGGCGGGGAGGACCGGGGAGCTGTTTTTT
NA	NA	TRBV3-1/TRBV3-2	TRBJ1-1	CASSQGLNTEAFF	TGTGCCAGCAGCCAGGGCTTGAACACTGAAGCTTTCTTT
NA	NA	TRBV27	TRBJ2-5	CASSLRQPPFETQYF	TGTGCCAGCAGTTTAAGACAGCCCCCCTTTGAGACCCAGTACTTC
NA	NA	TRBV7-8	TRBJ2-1	CASSLGTGIPSSYNEQFF	TGTGCCAGCAGCTTAGGAACGGGGATCCCTAGCTCCTACAATGAGCAGTTCTTC
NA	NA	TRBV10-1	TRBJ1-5	CASSEHDWEAGQPQHF	TGCGCCAGCAGTGAGCATGACTGGGAGGCAGGTCAGCCCCAGCATTTT
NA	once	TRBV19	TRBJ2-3	CASSMYDQGSNTQYF	TGTGCCAGTAGTATGTATGATCAGGGGTCAAATACGCAGTATTTT
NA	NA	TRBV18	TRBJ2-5	CASSPGRQVGETQYF	TGTGCCAGCTCACCTGGGCGACAGGTCGGGGAGACCCAGTACTTC
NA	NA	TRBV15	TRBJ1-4	CATSRVGGTPNEKLFF	TGTGCCACCAGCAGAGTTGGCGGGACGCCTAATGAAAAACTGTTTTTT
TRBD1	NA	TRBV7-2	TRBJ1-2	CASSLMYGGQGANRGYTF	TGTGCCAGCAGCTTAATGTATGGCGGACAGGGGGCGAACCGGGGCTACACCTTC
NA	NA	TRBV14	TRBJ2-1	CASSQARPPRSEQFF	TGTGCCAGCAGCCAAGCCCGCCCCCCCCGCAGTGAGCAGTTCTTC
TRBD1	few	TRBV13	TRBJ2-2	CASSATRTGGFWGTGELFF	TGTGCCAGCAGCGCCACCCGGACAGGGGGCTTCTGGGGCACCGGGGAGCTGTTTTTT
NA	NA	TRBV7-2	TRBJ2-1	CASSLAGTPVNEQFF	TGTGCCAGCAGCTTAGCCGGGACTCCAGTCAATGAGCAGTTCTTC
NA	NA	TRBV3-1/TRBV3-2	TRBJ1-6	CASSQLQGDSPLHF	TGTGCCAGCAGCCAGCTACAGGGAGATTCACCCCTCCACTTT
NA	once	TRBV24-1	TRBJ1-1	CATSYPMTGLNTEAFF	TGTGCCACCAGTTATCCAATGACAGGATTGAACACTGAAGCTTTCTTT
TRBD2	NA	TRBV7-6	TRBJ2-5	CASSPGLAGERETQYF	TGTGCCAGCAGCCCTGGACTAGCGGGAGAGAGAGAGACCCAGTACTTC
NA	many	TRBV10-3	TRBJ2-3	CAIGQGGSRDTQYF	TGTGCCATCGGACAGGGCGGGAGTAGGGATACGCAGTATTTT
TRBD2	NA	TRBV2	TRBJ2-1	CASSDAQTSGRFKNEQFF	TGTGCCAGCAGTGATGCCCAGACTAGCGGGAGATTTAAGAATGAGCAGTTCTTC
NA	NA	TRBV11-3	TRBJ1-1	CASSLAGQTNTEAFF	TGTGCCAGCAGCTTAGCAGGTCAGACGAACACTGAAGCTTTCTTT
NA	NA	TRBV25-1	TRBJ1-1	CASSRGQLNTEAFF	TGTGCCAGTAGTCGAGGACAGTTGAACACTGAAGCTTTCTTT
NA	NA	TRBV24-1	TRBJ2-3	CATNGDTDTQYF	TGTGCCACCAACGGAGACACAGATACGCAGTATTTT
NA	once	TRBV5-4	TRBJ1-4	CASSLRGKSEKLFF	TGTGCCAGCAGCTTGAGGGGAAAAAGTGAAAAACTGTTTTTT
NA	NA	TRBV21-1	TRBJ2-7	CASLREPGLAGGTYEQYF	TGTGCCAGCCTGAGGGAACCGGGACTAGCGGGAGGAACCTACGAGCAGTACTTC